The rows below give T cell receptor beta chains drawn from one sample of a study of blood T cell repertoires in COVID-19. Repertoires were generated with immunoSEQ multiplex PCR, while TCRdb's copy carries only in-frame clones and drops some. The table has 250,000 to 400,000 clones, around 90% seen once. Sequencing input: peripheral blood. The source is a woman younger than 45 with COVID-19, enrolled during active disease. CDR3s include the opening cysteine and the closing phenylalanine or tryptophan. Each record gives: D gene, clone size, V gene, J gene, CDR3 DNA, CDR3 protein. A D gene is named only where the DNA matches it firmly. A row's size may be missing; if present it is once, few, many or a size class.

d_gene: TRBD2; abundance: once; v_gene: TRBV12-3/TRBV12-4; j_gene: TRBJ2-5; CDR3nt: TGTGCCAGCAGTCGGACTAGCGGGGAGACCCAGTACTTC; CDR3aa: CASSRTSGETQYF
d_gene: -; abundance: -; v_gene: TRBV7-2; j_gene: TRBJ2-2; CDR3nt: TGTGCCAGCAGCTTGTATAGAAACACCGGGGAGCTGTTTTTT; CDR3aa: CASSLYRNTGELFF
d_gene: TRBD1; abundance: -; v_gene: TRBV28; j_gene: TRBJ2-5; CDR3nt: TGTGCCAGCAGCCCGACAGGGAAACAAGAGACCCAGTACTTC; CDR3aa: CASSPTGKQETQYF
d_gene: TRBD1; abundance: -; v_gene: TRBV27; j_gene: TRBJ1-2; CDR3nt: TGTGCCAGCAGTGAACGGACAGGGGGCAACTATGGCTACACCTTC; CDR3aa: CASSERTGGNYGYTF
d_gene: TRBD1; abundance: -; v_gene: TRBV7-3; j_gene: TRBJ1-2; CDR3nt: TGTGCCAGCAGCTTTTCCGGGACAGGAGGCTACACCTTC; CDR3aa: CASSFSGTGGYTF
d_gene: -; abundance: -; v_gene: TRBV27; j_gene: TRBJ1-2; CDR3nt: TGTGCCAGCAGTTTCGGAGGAGGCTATGGCTACACCTTC; CDR3aa: CASSFGGGYGYTF
d_gene: TRBD2; abundance: -; v_gene: TRBV6-5; j_gene: TRBJ2-5; CDR3nt: TGTGCCAGCATGACTAGCGGGAAGGCCCAGTACTTC; CDR3aa: CASMTSGKAQYF
d_gene: -; abundance: -; v_gene: TRBV5-8; j_gene: TRBJ1-4; CDR3nt: TGTGCCAGCAGACCCAGAAGGGGGAAGGGGCTCGAAAAACTGTTTTTT; CDR3aa: CASRPRRGKGLEKLFF
d_gene: -; abundance: -; v_gene: TRBV11-2; j_gene: TRBJ1-1; CDR3nt: TGTGCCAGCAGCTTAACGCTAAGCACTGAAGCTTTCTTT; CDR3aa: CASSLTLSTEAFF
d_gene: -; abundance: -; v_gene: TRBV15; j_gene: TRBJ1-5; CDR3nt: TGTGCCACCAGCAGAGCCACAGGGATGGGTCAGCCCCAGCATTTT; CDR3aa: CATSRATGMGQPQHF
d_gene: TRBD2; abundance: once; v_gene: TRBV7-2; j_gene: TRBJ2-1; CDR3nt: TGTGCCAGCAGCTTAGCGTTCGAGACTAGCGGATACAATGAGCAGTTCTTC; CDR3aa: CASSLAFETSGYNEQFF
d_gene: TRBD2; abundance: -; v_gene: TRBV5-4; j_gene: TRBJ2-1; CDR3nt: TGTGCCAGCAGCCTGGAGGGCGGGAGGGATCTGGGCAATGAGCAGTTCTTC; CDR3aa: CASSLEGGRDLGNEQFF
d_gene: -; abundance: -; v_gene: TRBV30; j_gene: TRBJ1-5; CDR3nt: TGTGCCTGGAGACAGGGCACGAGCAATCAGCCCCAGCATTTT; CDR3aa: CAWRQGTSNQPQHF
d_gene: -; abundance: -; v_gene: TRBV29-1; j_gene: TRBJ1-2; CDR3nt: TGCAGCGTTACAGGTCACCTCACCACTAACTATGGCTACACCTTC; CDR3aa: CSVTGHLTTNYGYTF
d_gene: -; abundance: -; v_gene: TRBV2; j_gene: TRBJ2-7; CDR3nt: TGTGCCAGCAGTGAATATACCAGGGGGCAGTACTTC; CDR3aa: CASSEYTRGQYF
d_gene: -; abundance: -; v_gene: TRBV3-1/TRBV3-2; j_gene: TRBJ1-6; CDR3nt: TGTGCCAGCAGCCAAGGGGTCTCAGGTTCACCCCTCCACTTT; CDR3aa: CASSQGVSGSPLHF
d_gene: -; abundance: -; v_gene: TRBV12-3/TRBV12-4; j_gene: TRBJ2-7; CDR3nt: TGTGCCAGCAGCCAGGCCTACGAGCAGTACTTC; CDR3aa: CASSQAYEQYF
d_gene: -; abundance: -; v_gene: TRBV10-3; j_gene: TRBJ2-7; CDR3nt: TGTGCCATCAGTATGTCCACCTACGAGCAGTACTTC; CDR3aa: CAISMSTYEQYF
d_gene: -; abundance: -; v_gene: TRBV5-1; j_gene: TRBJ2-3; CDR3nt: TGCGCCAGCAGCTCTAGCACAGATACGCAGTATTTT; CDR3aa: CASSSSTDTQYF
d_gene: TRBD1; abundance: -; v_gene: TRBV19; j_gene: TRBJ1-6; CDR3nt: TGTGCCAGTAAGACGGCTGGGGACAGGGAGAATTCACCCCTCCACTTT; CDR3aa: CASKTAGDRENSPLHF
d_gene: -; abundance: -; v_gene: TRBV18; j_gene: TRBJ1-2; CDR3nt: TGTGCCAGCTCAACCGGGACTATAGGTCGGGACTATGGCTACACCTTC; CDR3aa: CASSTGTIGRDYGYTF
d_gene: TRBD2; abundance: -; v_gene: TRBV29-1; j_gene: TRBJ2-2; CDR3nt: TGCAGCGGTGGGACTAGCGGGAGGACCGGGGAGCTGTTTTTT; CDR3aa: CSGGTSGRTGELFF